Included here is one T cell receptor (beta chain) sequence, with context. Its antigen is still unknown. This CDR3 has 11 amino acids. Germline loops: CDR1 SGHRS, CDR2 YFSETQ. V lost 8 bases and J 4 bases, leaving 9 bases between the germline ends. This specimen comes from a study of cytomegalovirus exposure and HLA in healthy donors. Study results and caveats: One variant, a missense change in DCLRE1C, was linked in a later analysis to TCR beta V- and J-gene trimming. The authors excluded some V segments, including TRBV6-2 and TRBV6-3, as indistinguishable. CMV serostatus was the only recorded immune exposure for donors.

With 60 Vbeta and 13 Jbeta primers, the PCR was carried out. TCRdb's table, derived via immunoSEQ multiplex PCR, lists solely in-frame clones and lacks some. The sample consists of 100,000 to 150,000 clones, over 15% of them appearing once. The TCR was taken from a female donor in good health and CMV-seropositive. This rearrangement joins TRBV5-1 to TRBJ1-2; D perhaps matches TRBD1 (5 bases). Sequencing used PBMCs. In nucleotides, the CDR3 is TGCGCCAGTGGACATCTCTATGGCTACACCTTC. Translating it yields CASGHLYGYTF.